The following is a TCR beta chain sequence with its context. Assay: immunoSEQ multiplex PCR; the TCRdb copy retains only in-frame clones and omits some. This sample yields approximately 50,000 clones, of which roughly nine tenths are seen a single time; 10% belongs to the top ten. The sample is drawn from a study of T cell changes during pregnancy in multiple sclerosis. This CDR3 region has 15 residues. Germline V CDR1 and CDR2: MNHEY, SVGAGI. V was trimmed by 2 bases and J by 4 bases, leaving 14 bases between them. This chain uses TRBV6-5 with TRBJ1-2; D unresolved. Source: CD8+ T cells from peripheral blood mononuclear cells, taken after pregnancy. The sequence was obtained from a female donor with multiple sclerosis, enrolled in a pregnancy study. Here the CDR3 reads CASSYGREWIYGYTF. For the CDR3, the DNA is TGTGCCAGCAGTTACGGGAGGGAGTGGATCTATGGCTACACCTTC.